The 27 T cell receptor beta chains presented below share a single source sample, sequenced in a study of identical twins. Using its own MiXCR run on the 5' RACE reads, TCRdb lists one record per CDR3 protein. The sample shows about 1.7 million distinct CDR3 sequences, 32% of them seen only once. The sample consisted of cord blood. These receptors were obtained from a newborn girl in good health.

For this clonotype: Relative to the germline gene, one junction end is altered; a read error may explain this. The gene calls are TRBV5-1 and TRBJ2-1, with D perhaps given as TRBD1 or TRBD2 (6 bases each). Germline-derived CDR1 and CDR2 are SGHRS and YFSETQ. The CDR3 contains 21 residues. This CDR3 is CARSLGPLRGASLSSYNEQFF. The CDR3 coding sequence is TGCGCCAGAAGCTTGGGCCCTCTAAGGGGGGCCTCCCTGAGCTCCTACAATGAGCAGTTCTTC.

This clonotype was seen a few times. CDR3 bases: TGTGCCACCAGCAGAGATGTGGGAGAGACCCAGTACTTC. Translating gives CATSRDVGETQYF. The chain joins TRBV15 to TRBJ2-5; D uncertain. The V gene's germline CDR1 is LNHNV and CDR2 YYDKDF (reference sequence). V lost 0 bases, J lost 4 bases, and 6 bases lay in between. The CDR3 contains 13 residues.

This clonotype was seen a handful of times. The V gene is TRBV6-6, the J gene TRBJ2-7; D is perhaps TRBD2 (6 bases). Germline CDR1 MNHNY, CDR2 SVGAGI (reference sequence). Deletions cut 0 bases from V and 3 bases from J, with 12 bases between. The CDR3 length is 15 residues. The CDR3 DNA follows: TGTGCCAGCAGTTACTCGACCGCGCGGGGCTACGAGCAGTACTTC. Amino acids: CASSYSTARGYEQYF.

The chain carries TRBV5-6 and TRBJ2-2; D not certain. Germline V gives CDR1 SGHDT, CDR2 YYEEEE. Trimming took 4 bases from V and 5 from J, leaving 18 bases between them. This CDR3 spans 16 amino acids. The CDR3 protein is CASSLTGKPATGELFF. CDR3 bases: TGTGCCAGCAGCCTCACGGGCAAACCGGCAACCGGGGAGCTGTTTTTT.

Turning to this clonotype: The junction and the germline gene differ at one end; a read error may be behind it. The V call is TRBV12-3 or TRBV12-4, the J call TRBJ2-3; TRBD2 agrees at 7 bases. The CDR3 runs 13 residues. The CDR3 region has the DNA TGTGCCAGCAGGGCGGGGGTAGCAGATGCGCAGTATTTT. It is translated as CASRAGVADAQYF.

For this clonotype: The junction departs from germline at one end; a sequencing error may be responsible. The rearrangement joins TRBV3-1 to TRBJ2-7; D is uncertain. The V gene's germline CDR1 is LGHDT and CDR2 YNNKEL (reference sequence). The CDR3 is 11 residues long. The CDR3 sequence is CDSRPDYEQYF. CDR3 DNA: TGTGACAGCAGACCCGATTACGAGCAGTACTTC.

This clonotype occurred a few times. The chain uses TRBV7-2 and TRBJ1-2, with D possibly TRBD1 on 6 matching bases. The V end lost 2 bases, the J end lost 5 bases, and 21 bases lay between the germline ends. The CDR3 contains 17 residues. Germline-derived CDR1 and CDR2 are SGHTA and FQGNSA. The CDR3 sequence: CASSLSRTGRTPYGYTF. The CDR3, as DNA: TGTGCCAGCAGCTTAAGTCGCACAGGGAGAACGCCTTATGGCTACACCTTC. The full variable domain, in which reference TRBV7-2 and TRBJ1-2 provide the parts outside the CDR3, is GAGVSQSPSNKVTEKGKDVELRCDPISGHTALYWYRQSLGQGLEFLIYFQGNSAPDKSGLPSDRFSAERTGGSVSTLTIQRTQQEDSAVYLCASSLSRTGRTPYGYTFGSGTRLTVV.

This chain connects TRBV25-1 to TRBJ2-4; 8 nucleotides match TRBD2. The CDR3 spans 13 residues. Germline V gene data show CDR1 as MGHDK and CDR2 as SYGVNS. The V segment lost 5 bases and the J segment 13 bases; nucleotides outside the gene matches: 10. CDR3 bases: TGTGCCAGCAGTATAGCGGGACTTTACAAGCAGTACTTC. Residues: CASSIAGLYKQYF.

This clonotype was counted many times. This rearrangement joins TRBV14 to TRBJ2-3, with 7 positions matching TRBD1. Germline V gene lookup returns CDR1 SGHDN and CDR2 FVKESK. This CDR3 has 16 residues. Trimming took 0 bases from V and 6 from J; bases not matched to a gene: 9. The CDR3: CASSQDWTGGVDTQYF. The DNA for the CDR3 is TGTGCCAGCAGCCAAGACTGGACAGGAGGTGTCGATACGCAGTATTTT.

A few counts support this clonotype. The chain employs TRBV6-1 and TRBJ2-5; D unclear. This CDR3 region has 13 residues. The V gene lost 7 bases and the J gene lost 1 base, with 10 bases spanning the gap. Germline-derived CDR1 and CDR2 are MNHNS and SASEGT. CDR3: CASTSTGQETQYF. The CDR3 nucleotides read TGTGCCAGCACTTCGACTGGCCAAGAGACCCAGTACTTC.

This clonotype showed up just a few times. The J gene is TRBJ1-1, the V gene TRBV7-8; the D gene is possibly TRBD1 (6 bases). Germline CDR1 and CDR2: SGHVS and FQNEAQ. The CDR3 covers 14 residues. V gave up 6 bases and J gave up 1 base, with 12 bases separating them. The CDR3 region is CASRLLTGNTEAFF. Written as DNA, the CDR3 is TGTGCCAGCAGACTCCTGACAGGGAACACTGAAGCTTTCTTT.

This chain joins TRBV19 and TRBJ2-4; TRBD2 agrees at 7 bases. This CDR3 spans 13 amino acids. Germline CDR1 LNHDA, CDR2 SQIVND (reference sequence). The J segment lost 6 bases and the V segment lost 4 bases, leaving 3 bases of the junction unmatched. CDR3 nucleotides: TGTGCCAGTAGTAGAGCGGGAATAAACATTCAGTACTTC. Residues: CASSRAGINIQYF.

The chain uses TRBV6-2 or TRBV6-3 and TRBJ2-3, with TRBD2 as a possible D gene (5 bases). V dropped 2 bases and J dropped 4 bases, with 19 bases sitting between them. The length of the CDR3 is 17 residues. Germline CDR1 is MNHEY and CDR2 is SVGEGT. The CDR3 protein is CASSYRPVATKPDTQYF. Written as DNA, the CDR3 is TGTGCCAGCAGTTACCGCCCGGTAGCGACCAAACCAGATACGCAGTATTTT.

This clonotype was found a few times. The rearrangement uses TRBV10-3 and TRBJ2-6; D perhaps matches TRBD2 (5 bases). In germline, CDR1 is ENHRY, CDR2 SYGVKD. V lost 3 bases and J 2 bases, leaving 8 bases between the germline ends. CDR3 length: 15 residues. The CDR3 sequence: CAISDEGTGANVLTF. CDR3 coding DNA: TGTGCCATCAGTGACGAGGGAACTGGGGCCAACGTCCTGACTTTC.

The chain couples TRBV20-1 to TRBJ2-7; D unclear. Germline V CDR1 and CDR2: DFQATT, SNEGSKA (reference sequence). The CDR3 length is 14 residues. Trimming took off 3 bases at V and 1 base at J, with 13 bases between the two ends. The CDR3 sequence: CSAREWGRSYEQYF. CDR3 sequence (DNA): TGCAGTGCTAGGGAATGGGGTCGGTCCTACGAGCAGTACTTC.

The chain uses TRBV20-1 and TRBJ2-2, with 14 bases that match TRBD2. Looked up from germline, CDR1 is DFQATT and CDR2 is SNEGSKA (reference sequence). The junction had 3 bases not matched to a gene; V was cut back by 3 bases and J by 3 bases. This CDR3 contains 16 residues. The CDR3 DNA sequence: TGCAGTGCTAGTGGGACTAGCGGGGGTCACACCGGGGAGCTGTTTTTT. Translation gives CSASGTSGGHTGELFF.

This clonotype was picked up one time. The rearrangement links TRBV12-3 or TRBV12-4 to TRBJ2-3; 9 bases match TRBD2. V lost 8 bases to trimming and J lost 9 bases; unmatched junction nucleotides: 15. The CDR3 covers 15 residues. The CDR3: CASRLASGTVDTQYF. As DNA, the CDR3 is TGTGCCAGCCGCCTCGCTAGCGGGACCGTCGACACGCAGTATTTT.

This clonotype was recorded many times. The rearrangement joins TRBV6-2 or TRBV6-3 to TRBJ2-1; D gene unclear. Germline CDR1 reads MNHEY; CDR2 reads SVGEGT. The CDR3 has 12 residues. V gave up 2 bases and J gave up 2 bases, with 1 base separating them. Here the CDR3 DNA reads TGTGCCAGCAGTTACACCTACAATGAGCAGTTCTTC. This encodes CASSYTYNEQFF.

The chain couples TRBV28 to TRBJ1-6, with 8 bases matching TRBD1. Trimming removed 4 bases from V and 10 bases from J; junction bases left unmatched: 9. Germline loops: CDR1 MDHEN, CDR2 SYDVKM. This CDR3 comprises 15 residues. The CDR3 here is CASSSDRGKRSPLHF. In nucleotides, the CDR3 is TGTGCCAGCAGTTCCGACAGGGGAAAAAGGTCACCCCTCCACTTT.

This clonotype came up a few times. V is TRBV5-1 and J is TRBJ1-4, with unresolved D. Germline assignment: CDR1 SGHRS and CDR2 YFSETQ. This CDR3 has 16 amino acids. V was shortened by 3 bases and J by 0 bases, with 12 bases between the two germline ends. As DNA, the CDR3 is TGCGCCAGCAGCTCTGACCAATCTGCAACTAATGAAAAACTGTTTTTT. This encodes CASSSDQSATNEKLFF.

V gene TRBV29-1 combines with J gene TRBJ2-3, with TRBD2 identical over 15 bases. The V gene's germline CDR1 is SQVTM and CDR2 ANQGSEA. V shed 8 bases, J shed 0 bases, and the junction held 9 bases outside the gene matches. The CDR3 runs to 17 residues. DNA of the CDR3: TGCAGCTCACCGGGACTAGCGGGAGGTCCTAGCACAGATACGCAGTATTTT. Amino acid sequence: CSSPGLAGGPSTDTQYF.

This clonotype has a handful of counts. The CDR3 reads CASSKGTSGRLGQFF. Here the CDR3 DNA reads TGTGCCAGCAGTAAGGGGACTAGCGGGAGGTTGGGGCAGTTCTTC. V usage is TRBV2 and J usage is TRBJ2-1; 15 bases align to TRBD2. The CDR3 has 15 amino acids. The germline V gene has CDR1 SNHLY and CDR2 FYNNEI. J was trimmed by 12 bases and V by 5 bases; bases with no gene match: 8.

This sequence joins TRBV20-1 and TRBJ1-1, with TRBD1 identical over 8 bases. CDR1 and CDR2 from the germline V gene are DFQATT and SNEGSKA (reference sequence). With V trimmed by 5 bases and J by 7 bases, 12 bases remained unmatched. CDR3 size: 14 residues. The CDR3 protein is CSAPDRGPFVEAFF. The CDR3 DNA is TGCAGTGCTCCCGACAGGGGTCCTTTTGTTGAAGCTTTCTTT.

V and J are TRBV10-3 and TRBJ2-3; TRBD1 matches 7 bases. Germline trimming cut 6 bases from V and 4 bases from J; bases unmatched to any gene: 7. Germline-derived CDR1 and CDR2 are ENHRY and SYGVKD. The CDR3 covers 14 residues. CDR3 protein: CAISQTQGADTQYF. The CDR3 DNA follows: TGTGCCATCAGCCAGACGCAGGGGGCAGATACGCAGTATTTT.

The gene calls are TRBV29-1 and TRBJ2-7; a possible D gene is TRBD1 (6 bases). The CDR3 consists of 14 residues. Germline CDR1 is SQVTM and CDR2 is ANQGSEA. With 0 bases removed from V and 4 bases from J, the gap between germline ends came to 13 bases. The CDR3 region has the DNA TGCAGCGTTGAAGATCTGGGGACACCATACGAGCAGTACTTC. Its protein is CSVEDLGTPYEQYF.

The table lists this clonotype with a count of one. The chain is built from TRBV3-1 and TRBJ2-3, with D uncertain. The germline V gene has CDR1 LGHDT and CDR2 YNNKEL (reference sequence). This CDR3 contains 13 residues. The V end lost 5 bases, the J end lost 6 bases, and 12 bases lay between the germline ends. CDR3 loop: CASSKVFPDTQYF. CDR3 DNA: TGTGCCAGCAGCAAAGTATTCCCGGATACGCAGTATTTT.

The V and J genes are TRBV6-5 and TRBJ1-3; D is possibly TRBD1 (5 bases). The CDR3 length is 17 residues. The V and J ends lost 6 bases and 0 bases respectively, with 18 bases between them. CDR1 and CDR2 (germline): MNHEY, SVGAGI. The CDR3 here is CASSYRDSRSSGNTIYF. CDR3 nucleotides: TGTGCCAGCAGCTATCGGGACTCCCGAAGCTCTGGAAACACCATATATTTT.